These T cell receptor beta chains were read from a single sample in a study of OX40 agonist ivuxolimab in advanced cancers. The method was immunoSEQ multiplex PCR; TCRdb's version includes in-frame clones alone and lacks a portion of them. In the table there are about 60,000 clones, 80% to 85% of which are singletons. Sample: CD4+ or CD8+ T cells sorted from blood, taken in a trial of the OX40 agonist ivuxolimab. All receptors come from an adult with an advanced solid tumor such as melanoma, head and neck, liver or kidney cancer. Both conserved end residues are part of each CDR3. D genes are given only for firm matches. Size is stated for part of the rows, as once, few or many counts, or as a class when the clone is expanded.

>TRBJ1-1|TRBV2|-|TRBD1
CASSNRGNTEAFF
TGTGCCAGCAGCAACAGGGGGAACACTGAAGCTTTCTTT
>TRBJ2-2|TRBV18|-|-
CASSPPNPGELFF
TGTGCCAGCTCACCTCCTAACCCCGGGGAGCTGTTTTTT
>TRBJ2-2|TRBV15|-|-
CATSSYSGAGELFF
TGTGCCACCAGCAGCTATTCTGGGGCCGGGGAGCTGTTTTTT
>TRBJ1-1|TRBV5-6|-|-
CASSLQGNLMNTEAFF
TGTGCCAGCAGCCTGCAGGGGAACTTAATGAACACTGAAGCTTTCTTT
>TRBJ1-3|TRBV13|-|-
CASSLPSSGNTIYF
TGTGCCAGCAGCCTGCCGAGCTCTGGAAACACCATATATTTT
>TRBJ2-5|TRBV30|few|TRBD1
CACDREQETQYF
TGTGCCTGCGACAGGGAGCAAGAGACCCAGTACTTC
>TRBJ1-1|TRBV19|-|TRBD1
CASRKDRGRTEAFF
TGTGCCAGTAGGAAAGACAGGGGGCGAACTGAAGCTTTCTTT
>TRBJ2-1|TRBV5-1|-|TRBD2
CASSLGLAGGNEQFF
TGCGCCAGCAGCTTGGGACTAGCGGGGGGTAATGAGCAGTTCTTC
>TRBJ1-1|TRBV11-2|once|-
CASSLGHGFSEAFF
TGTGCCAGCAGCTTAGGTCACGGATTCTCTGAAGCTTTCTTT
>TRBJ1-2|TRBV6-5|-|-
CASPPGGYTF
TGTGCCAGCCCCCCGGGAGGCTACACCTTC